The clone carrying this T cell receptor (beta chain) was picked up a small number of times. These data are taken from a study of blood T cell repertoires in COVID-19. Study background: Material from acute and convalescent COVID-19 was sourced from the United States, Italy and Spain. The cDNA or gDNA used as material had been derived from T cells, B-cell-depleted T cells, or PBMCs.

In the authors' methods: Nucleated cell counts were estimated from reference gene primer amplification. Some clones are missing from TCRdb's copy, which holds only in-frame ones; the method was immunoSEQ multiplex PCR. The V and J calls and clone size are taken from that table; D and trimming were inferred from the DNA. Of 400,000 or so clones in the sample, around nine tenths were seen once. V lost 6 bases, J lost 6 bases, and 14 bases lay in between. The germline V gene encodes CDR1 SEHNR and CDR2 FQNEAQ (reference sequence). This CDR3 is built from 13 residues. Specimen: peripheral blood. The chain couples TRBV7-9 to TRBJ1-2, with a tentative D call TRBD1 (5 bases). This sequence originates from a human donor in a cohort sampled during active COVID-19. The DNA of the CDR3 is TGTGCCAGCAGGAGGGGAGCGGGCGATGGCTACACCTTC. Its protein product is CASRRGAGDGYTF.